One T cell receptor beta chain is described in this entry. Its antigen is still unknown. Per-base qualities were not stored, and no clone one base away is much larger. From its cysteine to its phenylalanine, the CDR3 spans 13 amino acids. Of the read, only the CDR3 DNA is kept; its 39 bases are in frame from base 1. Cut back by 4 bases and 3 bases, the V and J ends lie 7 bases apart. According to the germline V gene, CDR1 reads MGHRA and CDR2 reads YSYEKL. The sample is drawn from a study of blood T cell repertoires in COVID-19 (dated by TCRdb to 2019 to 2021). Background on the whole study: The collaborator samples originated in the United States, Italy and Spain and spanned the acute and convalescent phases of COVID-19. The repertoires were released in a freely available public database meant as a resource for research on the immune response to SARS-CoV-2. The prospective study material was composed of cDNA or gDNA derived from T cells, B-cell-depleted T cells, or PBMCs. A de-identified subject ID, COVID-19 status, age in years and sex were almost always included in the sample metadata. Where available, HLA class I and class II types were taken from metadata supplied by the sample provider and were not determined by assay-based typing. Samples were obtained from the ongoing ImmuneRACE study (first 160 participants) and from some 1,300 subjects provided by 6 global collaborators. The dataset comprised deeply sampled blood TCRbeta repertoires from subjects exposed to, actively infected with, or recovered from COVID-19.

Here is what the overall study found, with its caveats: How much clinical and demographic metadata was included differed by source and by participant, and the metadata was provided uncurated.

TCRbeta CDR3 regions were amplified from genomic DNA by means of the immunoSEQ Assay, a bias-controlled multiplex PCR. Turning to the authors' computational methods: The number of nucleated cells in each sample was estimated by amplification of reference gene primers within the assay. Sequence reads were collapsed and filtered to measure the absolute abundance of every unique TCRbeta CDR3 rearrangement. For each sample, productive Simpson clonality was calculated by taking the square root of Simpson's diversity index across productive rearrangements. The source is immuneACCESS, and TCRdb retained only in-frame sequences with V and J called. Part of the clones is not carried over; for the studies checked, unresolved V genes explain less than half of this, and the remainder is unexplained. D and trimming were read from the DNA, whereas the V and J calls and clone size are those reported in that table. Present in this sample are 150,000 to 200,000 clones, nearly 90% of which were seen just once. The ten largest clonotypes hold 20% to 25% of the sample.

Collaborating institutions collected whole blood in K2EDTA tubes following their own protocols. For TCRbeta analysis, collaborator samples were shipped as frozen whole blood, as isolated PBMCs, or as DNA extracted from either sample type. Sample: peripheral blood. This sequence uses TRBV4-1 and TRBJ1-5, and perhaps TRBD1 as D gene, on 5 matching bases. The receptor was isolated from a man aged 55 to 70 with active or convalescent COVID-19. Here is the DNA: TGCGCCAGCAGCCTGACAGACAATCAGCCCCAGCATTTT. This sequence encodes CASSLTDNQPQHF.